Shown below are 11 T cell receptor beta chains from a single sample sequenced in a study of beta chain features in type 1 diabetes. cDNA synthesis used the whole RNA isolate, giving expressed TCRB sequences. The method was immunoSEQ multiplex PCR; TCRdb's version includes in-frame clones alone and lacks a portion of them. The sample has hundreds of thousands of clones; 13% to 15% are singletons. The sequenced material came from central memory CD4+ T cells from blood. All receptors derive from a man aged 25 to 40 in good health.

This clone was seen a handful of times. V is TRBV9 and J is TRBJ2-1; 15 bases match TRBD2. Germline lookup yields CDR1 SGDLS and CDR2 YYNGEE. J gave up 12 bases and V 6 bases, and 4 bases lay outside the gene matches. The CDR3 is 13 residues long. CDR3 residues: CASTRGLAGGQFF. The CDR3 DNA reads TGTGCCAGCACCCGGGGACTAGCGGGAGGGCAGTTCTTC.

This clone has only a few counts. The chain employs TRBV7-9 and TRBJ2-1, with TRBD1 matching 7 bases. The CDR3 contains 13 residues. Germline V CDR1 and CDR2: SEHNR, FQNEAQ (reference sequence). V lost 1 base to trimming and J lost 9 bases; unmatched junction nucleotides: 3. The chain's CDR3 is CASSLEGAAEQFF. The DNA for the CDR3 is TGTGCCAGCAGCTTAGAGGGGGCGGCTGAGCAGTTCTTC.

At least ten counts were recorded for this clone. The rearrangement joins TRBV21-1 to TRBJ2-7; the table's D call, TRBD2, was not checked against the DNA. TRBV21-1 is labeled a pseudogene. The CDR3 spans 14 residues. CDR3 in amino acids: CASSPGTIDYEQYV. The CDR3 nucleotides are TGTGCCAGCAGCCCCGGGACTATAGACTACGAGCAGTACGTC.

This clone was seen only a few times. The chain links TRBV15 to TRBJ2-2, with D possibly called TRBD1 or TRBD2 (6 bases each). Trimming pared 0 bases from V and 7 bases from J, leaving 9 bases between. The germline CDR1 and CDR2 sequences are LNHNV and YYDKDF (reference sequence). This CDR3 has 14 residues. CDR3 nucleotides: TGTGCCACCAGCAGAGAAGGGGGACTCGGGGAGCTGTTTTTT. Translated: CATSREGGLGELFF.

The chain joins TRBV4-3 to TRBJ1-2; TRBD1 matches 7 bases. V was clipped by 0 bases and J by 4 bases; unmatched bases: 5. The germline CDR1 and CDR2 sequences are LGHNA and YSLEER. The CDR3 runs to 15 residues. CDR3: CASSQDPYRGYGYTF. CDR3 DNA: TGCGCCAGCAGCCAAGATCCATACAGGGGCTATGGCTACACCTTC.

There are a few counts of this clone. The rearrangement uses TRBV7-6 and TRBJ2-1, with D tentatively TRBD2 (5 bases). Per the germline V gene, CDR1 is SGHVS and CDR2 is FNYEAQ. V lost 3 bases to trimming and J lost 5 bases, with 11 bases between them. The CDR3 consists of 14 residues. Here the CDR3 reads CASSFSEGNNEQFF. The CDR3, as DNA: TGTGCCAGCAGCTTTAGCGAAGGAAACAATGAGCAGTTCTTC.

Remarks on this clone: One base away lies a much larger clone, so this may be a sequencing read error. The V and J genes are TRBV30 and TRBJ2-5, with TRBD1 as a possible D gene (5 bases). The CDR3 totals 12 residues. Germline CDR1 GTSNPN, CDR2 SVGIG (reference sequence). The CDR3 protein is CAWSPDRKTQYF. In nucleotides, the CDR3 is TGTGCCTGGAGTCCTGACAGAAAGACTCAGTACTTC.

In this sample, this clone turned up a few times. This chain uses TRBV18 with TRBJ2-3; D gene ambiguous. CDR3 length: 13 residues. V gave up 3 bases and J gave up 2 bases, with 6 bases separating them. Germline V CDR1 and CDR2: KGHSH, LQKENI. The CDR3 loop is CASSPRTTDTQYF. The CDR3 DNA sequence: TGTGCCAGCTCACCGAGGACCACAGATACGCAGTATTTT. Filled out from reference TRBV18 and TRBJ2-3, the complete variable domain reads NAGVMQNPRHLVRRRGQEARLRCSPMKGHSHVYWYRQLPEEGLKFMVYLQKENIIDESGMPKERFSAEFPKEGPSILRIQQVVRGDSAAYFCASSPRTTDTQYFGPGTRLTVL.

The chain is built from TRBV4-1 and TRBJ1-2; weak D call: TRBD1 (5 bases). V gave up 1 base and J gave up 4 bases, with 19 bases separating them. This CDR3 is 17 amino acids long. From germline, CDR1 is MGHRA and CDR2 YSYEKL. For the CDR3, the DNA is TGCGCCAGCAGCCAAGCACCCGGACACCTCGGAACCTATGGCTACACCTTC. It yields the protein CASSQAPGHLGTYGYTF.

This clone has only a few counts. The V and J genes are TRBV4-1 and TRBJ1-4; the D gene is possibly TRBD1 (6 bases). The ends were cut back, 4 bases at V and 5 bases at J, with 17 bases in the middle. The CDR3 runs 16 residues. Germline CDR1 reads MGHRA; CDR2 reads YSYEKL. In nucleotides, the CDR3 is TGCGCCAGCAGCCCCTACTCGACAGGTCCCAATGAAAAACTGTTTTTT. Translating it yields CASSPYSTGPNEKLFF.

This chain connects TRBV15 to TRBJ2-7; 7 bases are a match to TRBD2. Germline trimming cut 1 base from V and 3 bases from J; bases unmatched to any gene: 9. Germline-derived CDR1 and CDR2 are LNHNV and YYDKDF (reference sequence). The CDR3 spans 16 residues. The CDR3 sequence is CATSRATGASGYEQYF. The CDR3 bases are TGTGCCACCAGCAGAGCCACCGGGGCTAGCGGCTACGAGCAGTACTTC. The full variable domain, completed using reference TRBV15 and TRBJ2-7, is DAMVIQNPRYQVTQFGKPVTLSCSQTLNHNVMYWYQQKSSQAPKLLFHYYDKDFNNEADTPDNFQSRRPNTSFCFLDIRSPGLGDTAMYLCATSRATGASGYEQYFGPGTRLTVT.